The clone carrying this TCR beta chain was seen many times. This record comes from a study of HIV-infected patients and healthy controls. Whole blood was used without fractionation, so all unsorted peripheral T cells were included. V was clipped by 5 bases and J by 5 bases, with 15 bases between them. Germline V gives CDR1 SGHTA, CDR2 FQGNSA. This CDR3 spans 14 amino acids. Reverse transcription used around 500 ng RNA and constant-region primers for alpha and beta. Each of the alpha and beta chains got its own library through chain-specific third strand synthesis with indices. TCRdb called the 5' RACE reads again in MiXCR, with one record for every CDR3 protein. Counted here are about 19,000 distinct CDR3 sequences, around 9.3% occurring once; the ten biggest clones make up 2% to 3%.

Input material: blood. The chain joins TRBV7-2 to TRBJ2-5; a weak D match, TRBD1 (5 bases). The receptor was isolated from an adult in good health. The CDR3 sequence is CASSGRRVSETQYF. The DNA of the CDR3 is TGTGCCAGCAGCGGACGCAGGGTTTCGGAGACCCAGTACTTC.